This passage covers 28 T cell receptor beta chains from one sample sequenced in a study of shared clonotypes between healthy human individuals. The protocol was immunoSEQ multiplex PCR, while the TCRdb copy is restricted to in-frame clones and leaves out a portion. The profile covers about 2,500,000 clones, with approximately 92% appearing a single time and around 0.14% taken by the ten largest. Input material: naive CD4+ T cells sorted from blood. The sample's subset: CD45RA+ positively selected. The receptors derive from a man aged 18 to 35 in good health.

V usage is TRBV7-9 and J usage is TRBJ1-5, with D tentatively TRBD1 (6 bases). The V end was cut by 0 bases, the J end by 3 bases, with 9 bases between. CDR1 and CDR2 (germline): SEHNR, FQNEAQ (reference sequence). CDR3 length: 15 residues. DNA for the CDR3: TGTGCCAGCAGCTTAGCCCAGGGGAACAATCAGCCCCAGCATTTT. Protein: CASSLAQGNNQPQHF.

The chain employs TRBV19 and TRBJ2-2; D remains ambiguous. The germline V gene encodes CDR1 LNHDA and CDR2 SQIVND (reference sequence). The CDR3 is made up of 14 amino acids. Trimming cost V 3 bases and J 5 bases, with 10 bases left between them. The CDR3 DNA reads TGTGCCAGTAGTATGGGCAGGTGGACCGGGGAGCTGTTTTTT. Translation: CASSMGRWTGELFF.

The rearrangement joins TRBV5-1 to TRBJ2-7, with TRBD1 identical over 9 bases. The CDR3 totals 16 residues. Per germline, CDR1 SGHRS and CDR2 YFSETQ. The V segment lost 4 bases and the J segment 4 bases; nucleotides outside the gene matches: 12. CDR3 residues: CASSETPAGTGYEQYF. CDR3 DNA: TGCGCCAGCAGCGAAACCCCGGCCGGGACAGGGTACGAGCAGTACTTC.

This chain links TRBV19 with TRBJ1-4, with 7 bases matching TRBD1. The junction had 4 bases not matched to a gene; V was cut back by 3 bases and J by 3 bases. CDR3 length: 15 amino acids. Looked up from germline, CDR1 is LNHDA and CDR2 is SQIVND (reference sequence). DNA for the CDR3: TGTGCCAGTAGTATGTCGGGACAGTCTAATGAAAAACTGTTTTTT. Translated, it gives CASSMSGQSNEKLFF.

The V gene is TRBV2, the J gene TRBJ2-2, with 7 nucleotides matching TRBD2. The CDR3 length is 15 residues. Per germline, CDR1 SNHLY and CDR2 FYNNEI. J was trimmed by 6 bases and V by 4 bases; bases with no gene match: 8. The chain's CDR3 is CASSVLAGEAGELFF. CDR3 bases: TGTGCCAGCAGTGTCCTGGCGGGAGAGGCCGGGGAGCTGTTTTTT.

CDR3 loop: CASSGGIYEQYF. CDR3 nucleotides: TGCGCCAGCAGCGGGGGGATCTACGAGCAGTACTTC. The rearrangement joins TRBV10-2 to TRBJ2-7, with 7 nucleotides matching TRBD2. The CDR3 has 12 amino acids. After removal of 6 bases from V and 3 bases from J, the junction contained 2 bases not matched to a gene. Germline V gene sequence: CDR1 WSHSY, CDR2 SAAADI.

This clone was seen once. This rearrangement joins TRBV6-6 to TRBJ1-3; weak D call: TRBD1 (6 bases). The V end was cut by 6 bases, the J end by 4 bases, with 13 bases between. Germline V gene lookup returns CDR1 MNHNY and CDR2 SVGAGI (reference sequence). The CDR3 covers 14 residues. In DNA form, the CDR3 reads TGTGCCAGCAGCGCGGCCAGGGGCGGAAACACCATATATTTT. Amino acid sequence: CASSAARGGNTIYF.

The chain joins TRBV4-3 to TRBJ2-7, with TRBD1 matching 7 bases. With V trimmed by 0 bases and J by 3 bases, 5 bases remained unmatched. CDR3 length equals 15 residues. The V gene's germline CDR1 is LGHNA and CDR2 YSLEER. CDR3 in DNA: TGCGCCAGCAGCCAAGAGACAGGGCAATTCTACGAGCAGTACTTC. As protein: CASSQETGQFYEQYF.

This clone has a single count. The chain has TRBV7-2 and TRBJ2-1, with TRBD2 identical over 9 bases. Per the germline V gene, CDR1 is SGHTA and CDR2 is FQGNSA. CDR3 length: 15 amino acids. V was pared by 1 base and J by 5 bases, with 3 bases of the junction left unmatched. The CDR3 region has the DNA TGTGCCAGCAGCTTAGTTCTAGCGGGAAACAATGAGCAGTTCTTC. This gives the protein CASSLVLAGNNEQFF.

Here the CDR3 DNA reads TGTGCCAGCAGTGACCCCTTAGGGGGTGGTAAGAACTATGGCTACACCTTC. Its protein is CASSDPLGGGKNYGYTF. The chain has TRBV6-1 and TRBJ1-2; tentative D call: TRBD1 (6 bases). The germline CDR1 and CDR2 sequences are MNHNS and SASEGT. This CDR3 has 17 amino acids. The V gene lost 3 bases and the J gene lost 2 bases, with 19 bases spanning the gap.

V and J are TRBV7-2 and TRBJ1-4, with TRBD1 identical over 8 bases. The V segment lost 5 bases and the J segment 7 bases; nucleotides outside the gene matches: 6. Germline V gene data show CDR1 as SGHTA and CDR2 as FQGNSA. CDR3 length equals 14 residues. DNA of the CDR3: TGTGCCAGCAGCCGGACAGGGAAAGCTGAAAAACTGTTTTTT. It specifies CASSRTGKAEKLFF.

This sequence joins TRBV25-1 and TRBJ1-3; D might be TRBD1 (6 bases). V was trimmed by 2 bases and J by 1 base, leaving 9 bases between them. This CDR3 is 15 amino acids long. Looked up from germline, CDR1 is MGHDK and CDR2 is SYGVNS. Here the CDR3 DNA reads TGTGCCAGCAGTGAAACAGGGTTTTCTGGAAACACCATATATTTT. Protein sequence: CASSETGFSGNTIYF.

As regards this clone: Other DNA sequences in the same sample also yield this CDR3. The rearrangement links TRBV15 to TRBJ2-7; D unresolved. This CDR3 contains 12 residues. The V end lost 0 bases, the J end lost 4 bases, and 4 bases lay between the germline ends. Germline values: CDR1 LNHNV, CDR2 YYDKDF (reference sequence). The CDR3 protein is CATSRDFYEQYF. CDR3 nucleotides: TGTGCCACCAGCAGAGACTTTTACGAGCAGTACTTC.

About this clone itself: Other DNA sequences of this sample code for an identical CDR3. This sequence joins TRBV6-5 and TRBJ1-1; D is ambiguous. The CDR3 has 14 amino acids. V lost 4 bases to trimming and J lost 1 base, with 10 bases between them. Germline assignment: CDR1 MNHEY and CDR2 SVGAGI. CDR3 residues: CASSSPSGNTEAFF. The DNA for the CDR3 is TGTGCCAGCAGTTCCCCCAGCGGGAACACTGAAGCTTTCTTT.

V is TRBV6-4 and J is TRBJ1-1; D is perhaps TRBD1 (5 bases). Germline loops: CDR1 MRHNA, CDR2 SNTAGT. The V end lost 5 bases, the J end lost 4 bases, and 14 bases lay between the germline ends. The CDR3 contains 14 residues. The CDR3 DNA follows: TGTGCCAGCAGTTCGGACGCTGGGGGCACTGAAGCTTTCTTT. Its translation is CASSSDAGGTEAFF.

CDR3 in DNA: TGTGCCAGCAGTGATCGCTCGGCAGGCCTCTACGAGCAGTACTTC. Protein sequence: CASSDRSAGLYEQYF. The chain is built from TRBV6-1 and TRBJ2-7; D ambiguous. Germline-derived CDR1 and CDR2 are MNHNS and SASEGT. The CDR3 extends over 15 amino acids. The V gene lost 3 bases and the J gene lost 3 bases, with 15 bases spanning the gap.

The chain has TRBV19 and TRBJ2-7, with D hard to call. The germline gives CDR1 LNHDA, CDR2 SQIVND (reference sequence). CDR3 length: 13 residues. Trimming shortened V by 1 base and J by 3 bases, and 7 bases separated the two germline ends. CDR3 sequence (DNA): TGTGCCAGTAGTATAGCCGCCGACTACGAGCAGTACTTC. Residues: CASSIAADYEQYF.

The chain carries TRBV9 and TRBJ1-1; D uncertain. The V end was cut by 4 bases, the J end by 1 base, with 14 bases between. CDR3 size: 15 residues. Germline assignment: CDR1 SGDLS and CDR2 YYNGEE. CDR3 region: CASSPTAISNTEAFF. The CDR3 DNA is TGTGCCAGCAGCCCTACAGCGATCTCGAACACTGAAGCTTTCTTT.

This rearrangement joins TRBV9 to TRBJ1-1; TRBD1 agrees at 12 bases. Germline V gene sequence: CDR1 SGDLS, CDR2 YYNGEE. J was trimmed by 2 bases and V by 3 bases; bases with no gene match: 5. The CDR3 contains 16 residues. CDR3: CASSAPGTGGNTEAFF. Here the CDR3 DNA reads TGTGCCAGCAGCGCCCCCGGGACAGGGGGCAACACTGAAGCTTTCTTT.

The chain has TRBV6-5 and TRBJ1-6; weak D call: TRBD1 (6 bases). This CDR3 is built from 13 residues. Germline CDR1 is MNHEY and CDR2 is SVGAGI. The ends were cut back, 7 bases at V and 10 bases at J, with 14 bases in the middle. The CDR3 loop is CASKLGAGSPLHF. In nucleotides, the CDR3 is TGTGCCAGCAAACTGGGGGCCGGATCACCCCTCCACTTT.

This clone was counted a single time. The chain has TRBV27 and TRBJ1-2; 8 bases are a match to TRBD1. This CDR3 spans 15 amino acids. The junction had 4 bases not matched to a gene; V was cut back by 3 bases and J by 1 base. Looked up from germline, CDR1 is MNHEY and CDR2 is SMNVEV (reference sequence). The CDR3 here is CASSLGQAFNYGYTF. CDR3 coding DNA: TGTGCCAGCAGTTTGGGACAGGCATTTAACTATGGCTACACCTTC.

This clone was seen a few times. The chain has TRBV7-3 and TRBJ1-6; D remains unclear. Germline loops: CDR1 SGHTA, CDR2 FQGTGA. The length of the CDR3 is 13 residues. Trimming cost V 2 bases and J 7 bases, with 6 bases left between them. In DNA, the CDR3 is TGTGCCAGCAGCTTACGGGAAAATTCACCCCTCCACTTT. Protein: CASSLRENSPLHF.

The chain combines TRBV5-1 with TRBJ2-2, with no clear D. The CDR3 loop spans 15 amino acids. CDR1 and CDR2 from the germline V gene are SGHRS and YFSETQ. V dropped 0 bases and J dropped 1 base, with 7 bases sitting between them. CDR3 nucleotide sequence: TGCGCCAGCAGCTTGGATGGTCAGAACACCGGGGAGCTGTTTTTT. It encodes CASSLDGQNTGELFF.

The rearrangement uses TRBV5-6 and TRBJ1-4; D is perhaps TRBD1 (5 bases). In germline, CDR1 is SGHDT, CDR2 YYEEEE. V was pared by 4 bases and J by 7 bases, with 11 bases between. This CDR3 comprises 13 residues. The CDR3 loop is CASSPSRGEKLFF. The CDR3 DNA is TGTGCCAGCAGCCCCTCGAGGGGTGAAAAACTGTTTTTT.

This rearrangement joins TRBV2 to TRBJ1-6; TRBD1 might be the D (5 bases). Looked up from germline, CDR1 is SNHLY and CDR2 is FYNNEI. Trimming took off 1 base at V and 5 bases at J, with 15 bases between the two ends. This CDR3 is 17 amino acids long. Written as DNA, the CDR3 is TGTGCCAGCAGTGAAGACCGACTCGGGGGAGATAATTCACCCCTCCACTTT. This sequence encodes CASSEDRLGGDNSPLHF.

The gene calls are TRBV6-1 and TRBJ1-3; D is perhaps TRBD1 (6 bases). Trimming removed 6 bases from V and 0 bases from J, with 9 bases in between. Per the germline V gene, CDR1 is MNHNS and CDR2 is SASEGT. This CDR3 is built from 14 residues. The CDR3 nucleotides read TGTGCCAGCAGCGGACAGATCTCTGGAAACACCATATATTTT. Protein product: CASSGQISGNTIYF.

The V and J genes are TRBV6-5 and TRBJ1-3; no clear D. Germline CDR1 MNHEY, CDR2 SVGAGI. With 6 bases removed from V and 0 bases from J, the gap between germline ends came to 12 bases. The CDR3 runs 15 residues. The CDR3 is CASRSTASSGNTIYF. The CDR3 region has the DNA TGTGCCAGCAGATCGACGGCTAGCTCTGGAAACACCATATATTTT.

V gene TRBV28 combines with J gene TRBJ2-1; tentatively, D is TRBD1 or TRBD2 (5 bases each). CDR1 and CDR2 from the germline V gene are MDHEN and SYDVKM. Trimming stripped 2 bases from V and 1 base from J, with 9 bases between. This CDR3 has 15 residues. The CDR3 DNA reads TGTGCCAGCAGTTTAGTGGGGGATTCCTACAATGAGCAGTTCTTC. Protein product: CASSLVGDSYNEQFF.